This T cell receptor (beta chain) derives from a study of cytomegalovirus exposure and HLA in healthy donors. PCR amplification relied on 60 Vbeta primers (plus 13 Jbeta primers). Sequencing used immunoSEQ multiplex PCR; TCRdb keeps in-frame clones, though not all of them. This sample has over 200,000 clones; roughly 82% occur once, and the top ten carry 5% to 6%. The CDR3 runs 18 residues. Germline trimming cut 0 bases from V and 0 bases from J; bases unmatched to any gene: 4. CDR1 and CDR2 (germline): SGDLS, YYNGEE. The sample consisted of PBMCs. This TCR was recovered from a woman aged 40 to 50 in good health and CMV-seropositive. The V and J genes are TRBV9 and TRBJ2-2; 11 nucleotides line up with TRBD2. The CDR3 loop reads CASSVVLAGASNTGELFF. In DNA, the CDR3 is TGTGCCAGCAGCGTAGTACTAGCGGGAGCATCGAACACCGGGGAGCTGTTTTTT.